This entry lists 16 T cell receptor beta chains sequenced from one sample in a study of blood T cell repertoires in COVID-19. Clones were sequenced by immunoSEQ multiplex PCR, and TCRdb holds only the in-frame ones, with some missing. The data show 240,000 or so clones, more than 75% seen once. Sequenced: PBMCs or T cells enriched from blood (not recorded which). Source of these receptors: a woman between 50 and 59 years old who had recovered from COVID-19.

V gene TRBV6-5 combines with J gene TRBJ2-7, with no clear D. Trimming removed 4 bases at V and 1 base at J, with 8 bases between. Germline CDR1 MNHEY, CDR2 SVGAGI. This CDR3 contains 13 residues. CDR3 in amino acids: CASSLTKSYEQYF. In DNA, the CDR3 is TGTGCCAGCAGTTTAACTAAGTCCTACGAGCAGTACTTC.

The CDR3 nucleotides are TGTGCCAGCAGCCAAGGAGCGGGAGGGCGGGAGACCCAGTACTTC. This codes for CASSQGAGGRETQYF. V is TRBV3-1 (or the pseudogene TRBV3-2) and J is TRBJ2-5; 10 bases agree with TRBD2. This CDR3 is 15 amino acids long. V trimming: 1 base; J trimming: 5 bases; junction bases outside the gene matches: 4. Germline V lookup: CDR1 LGHDT, CDR2 YNNKEL (reference sequence).

This clone showed up just once. The chain recombines TRBV29-1 with TRBJ1-1, with D unresolved. V lost 4 bases and J 2 bases, leaving 8 bases between the germline ends. Germline V gene lookup returns CDR1 SQVTM and CDR2 ANQGSEA. The CDR3 is made up of 12 amino acids. The CDR3 DNA reads as TGCAGCGTTGGTAAAGCCAACACTGAAGCTTTCTTT. It specifies CSVGKANTEAFF.

This chain links TRBV7-9 with TRBJ2-5, with D maybe TRBD2 (5 bases). The germline gives CDR1 SEHNR, CDR2 FQNEAQ (reference sequence). The CDR3 runs to 13 residues. V was trimmed by 5 bases and J by 3 bases, leaving 10 bases between them. The CDR3 DNA follows: TGTGCCAGCAGCCGGACTGCGAAAGAGACCCAGTACTTC. This translates into CASSRTAKETQYF. Full variable domain (rest looked up from reference TRBV7-9 and TRBJ2-5): DTGVSQNPRHKITKRGQNVTFRCDPISEHNRLYWYRQTLGQGPEFLTYFQNEAQLEKSRLLSDRFSAERPKGSFSTLEIQRTEQGDSAMYLCASSRTAKETQYFGPGTRLLVL.

The chain joins TRBV28 to TRBJ1-6; D is ambiguous. V lost 2 bases and J 0 bases, leaving 8 bases between the germline ends. The germline V gene encodes CDR1 MDHEN and CDR2 SYDVKM. The CDR3 length is 16 residues. This CDR3 is CASSLGPSSYNSPLHF. CDR3 DNA sequence: TGTGCCAGCAGTTTAGGGCCCAGCTCCTATAATTCACCCCTCCACTTT.

The chain recombines TRBV5-4 with TRBJ1-5, with 9 bases identical to TRBD1. Trimming at V came to 0 bases and at J to 6 bases, leaving 4 bases not matched to a gene. The CDR3 has 15 amino acids. Germline CDR1 reads SGHNT; CDR2 reads YYREEE (reference sequence). CDR3 in amino acids: CASSLDRGRGQPQHF. CDR3 in DNA: TGTGCCAGCAGCTTGGACAGGGGGCGCGGTCAGCCCCAGCATTTT.

This chain joins TRBV7-2 and TRBJ2-7; a possible D gene is TRBD2 (6 bases). V was clipped by 4 bases and J by 2 bases, with 12 bases between them. This CDR3 contains 14 residues. Germline CDR1 and CDR2: SGHTA and FQGNSA. The CDR3 region is CASSSQGGAYEQYF. The CDR3 DNA is TGTGCCAGCAGCTCCCAGGGAGGAGCCTACGAGCAGTACTTC.

The V call is TRBV5-6, the J call TRBJ2-2, with D possibly TRBD1 on 6 matching bases. The CDR3 extends over 15 amino acids. The ends were cut back, 3 bases at V and 1 base at J, with 10 bases in the middle. Germline V lookup: CDR1 SGHDT, CDR2 YYEEEE. CDR3 residues: CASSSKTGNTGELFF. CDR3 in DNA: TGTGCCAGCAGCTCAAAGACAGGGAACACCGGGGAGCTGTTTTTT.

The table lists this clone with a count of one. The rearrangement joins TRBV6-1 to TRBJ1-6, with 7 bases lining up with TRBD1. The germline CDR1 and CDR2 sequences are MNHNS and SASEGT. This CDR3 spans 15 amino acids. V was clipped by 2 bases and J by 7 bases; unmatched bases: 5. CDR3: CASSEWDRGNSPLHF. The DNA of the CDR3 is TGTGCCAGCAGTGAATGGGACAGAGGAAATTCACCCCTCCACTTT.

The chain recombines TRBV5-1 with TRBJ2-5; 8 bases match TRBD2. Germline trimming cut 1 base from V and 5 bases from J; bases unmatched to any gene: 7. Germline V CDR1 and CDR2: SGHRS, YFSETQ. CDR3 length equals 15 residues. The CDR3 here is CASSLSAGGVETQYF. The DNA of the CDR3 is TGCGCCAGCAGCTTGTCGGCGGGGGGAGTTGAGACCCAGTACTTC. Variable domain in full (rest from reference TRBV5-1 and TRBJ2-5): KAGVTQTPRYLIKTRGQQVTLSCSPISGHRSVSWYQQTPGQGLQFLFEYFSETQRNKGNFPGRFSGRQFSNSRSEMNVSTLELGDSALYLCASSLSAGGVETQYFGPGTRLLVL.

CDR3 DNA: TGTGCCAGCAGTCGATACAAAGCGGGGAGCTCCTACGAGCAGTACTTC. It is translated as CASSRYKAGSSYEQYF. The chain couples TRBV6-2 or TRBV6-3 to TRBJ2-7, with 7 bases identical to TRBD2. Trimming cost V 5 bases and J 0 bases; bases outside gene matches: 10. The CDR3 runs to 16 residues. Germline V gene data show CDR1 as MNHEY and CDR2 as SVGEGT.

The chain has TRBV25-1 and TRBJ1-2, with TRBD1 identical over 10 bases. There are 13 residues in the CDR3. Germline V CDR1 and CDR2: MGHDK, SYGVNS. V gave up 6 bases and J gave up 7 bases; unmatched junction bases: 5. The CDR3, as DNA: TGTGCCAGCAGCGCCGGGACAGGGGCTGGCTACACCTTC. Its protein is CASSAGTGAGYTF.

The chain couples TRBV7-2 to TRBJ1-1, with D possibly TRBD1 on 5 matching bases. The germline CDR1 and CDR2 sequences are SGHTA and FQGNSA. The V end was cut by 1 base, the J end by 5 bases, with 14 bases between. This CDR3 has 15 residues. In DNA, the CDR3 is TGTGCCAGCAGCTTAGATGGCAGGGTGTGGACTGAAGCTTTCTTT. This gives the protein CASSLDGRVWTEAFF.

The rearrangement uses TRBV7-9 and TRBJ1-1, with no clear D. Trimming shortened V by 5 bases and J by 4 bases, and 11 bases separated the two germline ends. The V gene's germline CDR1 is SEHNR and CDR2 FQNEAQ (reference sequence). The CDR3 covers 13 residues. The CDR3 nucleotides are TGTGCCAGCAGCCTCTCGGGTAGCACTGAAGCTTTCTTT. It codes for CASSLSGSTEAFF.

The table lists this clone with a count of one. The chain is built from TRBV10-3 and TRBJ2-1; TRBD1 matches at 7 bases. Germline lookup yields CDR1 ENHRY and CDR2 SYGVKD. The CDR3 length is 13 residues. With 10 bases clipped from V and 8 bases from J, the junction kept 11 bases outside the gene matches. This CDR3 reads CATSGTVYDEQFF. CDR3 bases: TGTGCCACCTCCGGGACAGTATACGATGAGCAGTTCTTC.

V is TRBV5-4 and J is TRBJ2-3; 7 nucleotides line up with TRBD1. Losses at the gene ends were 4 bases for V and 2 bases for J; bases not matched to a gene: 4. Germline loops: CDR1 SGHNT, CDR2 YYREEE (reference sequence). The CDR3 sequence is 14 residues long. This chain's CDR3 is CASSPDRITDTQYF. In DNA, the CDR3 is TGTGCCAGCAGCCCGGACAGGATCACAGATACGCAGTATTTT.